These 22 T cell receptor beta chains came from one sample sequenced in a study of blood T cells in healthy people across ages. Next came a second PCR, run for about 6 to 11 cycles, which used a sample-barcoded 5' primer along with a J-beta primer mix. TCRdb re-analysed the 5' RACE reads in MiXCR, keeping a single row per CDR3 protein. The sample yields around 970,000 distinct CDR3 sequences, about 53% seen once. Sequencing was done on a sample of blood. Receptors originate from an older woman in good health.

This rearrangement joins TRBV30 to TRBJ1-1, with 10 bases aligning to TRBD1. This CDR3 comprises 14 residues. The V gene's germline CDR1 is GTSNPN and CDR2 SVGIG (reference sequence). J lost 10 bases, V lost 2 bases, and 10 bases had no gene match. The CDR3 is CAWSTGTGARGAFF. CDR3 DNA: TGTGCCTGGAGTACCGGGACAGGGGCCCGTGGAGCTTTCTTT.

DNA of the CDR3: TGTGCCAGCAGTGTATACAACCAAGAGACCCAGTACTTC. Translating it yields CASSVYNQETQYF. The chain has TRBV25-1 and TRBJ2-5; D gene uncertain. This CDR3 is built from 13 residues. With 4 bases removed from V and 0 bases from J, the gap between germline ends came to 6 bases. The germline gives CDR1 MGHDK, CDR2 SYGVNS.

This chain uses TRBV20-1 with TRBJ2-3; tentatively, D is TRBD1 or TRBD2 (5 bases each). Trimming removed 1 base at V and 4 bases at J, with 15 bases between. The CDR3 spans 15 residues. The germline V gene encodes CDR1 DFQATT and CDR2 SNEGSKA (reference sequence). CDR3 DNA sequence: TGCAGTGCTAGAGTAGGAGGAGTCAGGGCAGATACGCAGTATTTT. This translates into CSARVGGVRADTQYF.

This chain connects TRBV7-8 to TRBJ2-5, with a tentative D call TRBD2 (5 bases). Gene TRBJ2-7 matches the end of the DNA better, so the J call may be wrong. The CDR3 has 14 residues. Looked up from germline, CDR1 is SGHVS and CDR2 is FQNEAQ. The CDR3 nucleotides read TGTGCCACCCACCCGGCCGGGGTGGCAAACGAGCAGTACTTC. This encodes CATHPAGVANEQYF.

This chain links TRBV4-2 with TRBJ2-3, with TRBD2 as a possible D gene (6 bases). Between the trimmed V and J ends, which lost 0 bases and 6 bases, there was a span of 10 bases. Per germline, CDR1 LGHNA and CDR2 YNFKEQ. The length of the CDR3 is 14 residues. The CDR3 loop is CASSQEPGEDTQYF. In DNA form, the CDR3 reads TGTGCCAGCAGCCAAGAACCGGGAGAGGATACGCAGTATTTT.

In DNA form, the CDR3 reads TGCAGCGTTGCAAGGGCAGGGGGCAGGCCCTACGAGCAGTACTTC. Translated, it gives CSVARAGGRPYEQYF. J is TRBJ2-4 and V is TRBV29-1; 8 bases line up with TRBD1. TRBJ2-7 matches the DNA end more closely, so the J call is doubtful. Germline loops: CDR1 SQVTM, CDR2 ANQGSEA. CDR3 length: 15 residues.

The chain joins TRBV27 to TRBJ2-7; D is unclear. V shed 0 bases and J shed 3 bases, with 6 bases lying between them. The CDR3 consists of 13 residues. Germline CDR1 reads MNHEY; CDR2 reads SMNVEV (reference sequence). For the CDR3, the DNA is TGTGCCAGCAGTTTATCGACCCACTACGAGCAGTACTTC. Protein sequence: CASSLSTHYEQYF.

The rearrangement uses TRBV30 and TRBJ2-2; D is undetermined. The CDR3 covers 15 residues. The germline V and J ends were trimmed by 4 bases and 0 bases, with 12 bases remaining between them. Germline V gene sequence: CDR1 GTSNPN, CDR2 SVGIG (reference sequence). The CDR3: CAWMGSPANTGELFF. DNA of the CDR3: TGTGCCTGGATGGGCTCGCCAGCGAACACCGGGGAGCTGTTTTTT.

This sequence joins TRBV20-1 and TRBJ2-1, with 12 nucleotides matching TRBD2. The CDR3 runs to 13 residues. Germline lookup yields CDR1 DFQATT and CDR2 SNEGSKA (reference sequence). The trim removed 5 bases at V and 8 bases at J, leaving 4 bases unmatched. CDR3 bases: TGCAGTGCTCCTGGACTAGCGGGACATGAGCAGTTCTTC. Its translation is CSAPGLAGHEQFF.

The chain couples TRBV4-2 to TRBJ2-3, with D perhaps TRBD2 (5 bases). Germline V gene data show CDR1 as LGHNA and CDR2 as YNFKEQ. The CDR3 spans 17 residues. Trimming pared 3 bases from V and 2 bases from J, leaving 18 bases between. Here the CDR3 reads CASSQGVGRTDTDTQYF. CDR3 coding DNA: TGTGCCAGCAGCCAGGGCGTAGGGAGAACCGACACAGATACGCAGTATTTT.

This chain links TRBV15 with TRBJ1-4; TRBD1 aligns across 7 bases. CDR1 and CDR2 (germline): LNHNV, YYDKDF (reference sequence). The CDR3 length is 15 residues. V shed 1 base, J shed 6 bases, and the junction held 5 bases outside the gene matches. CDR3 sequence reads: CATSRGGGVYEKLFF. In nucleotides, the CDR3 is TGTGCCACCAGCAGAGGAGGGGGCGTGTATGAAAAACTGTTTTTT.

The rearrangement joins TRBV2 to TRBJ2-3; 9 bases match TRBD1. This CDR3 spans 18 amino acids. CDR1 and CDR2 from the germline V gene are SNHLY and FYNNEI. J lost 3 bases, V lost 6 bases, and 16 bases had no gene match. DNA for the CDR3: TGTGCCAGCAGCCTTTCCGGGACAGGGTACCTTGGGACAGATACGCAGTATTTT. It encodes CASSLSGTGYLGTDTQYF. Looking up the rest from reference TRBV2 and TRBJ2-3 gives the full variable domain: EPEVTQTPSHQVTQMGQEVILRCVPISNHLYFYWYRQILGQKVEFLVSFYNNEISEKSEIFDDQFSVERPDGSNFTLKIRSTKLEDSAMYFCASSLSGTGYLGTDTQYFGPGTRLTVL.

This clonotype showed up just a few times. CDR3 amino acids: CASSQDYLAGGSYEQYF. DNA of the CDR3: TGCGCCAGCAGCCAAGATTACCTCGCGGGGGGCTCCTACGAGCAGTACTTC. This chain links TRBV4-1 with TRBJ2-7; 8 positions agree with TRBD2. V gave up 0 bases and J gave up 0 bases; unmatched junction bases: 7. The CDR3 is 17 amino acids. CDR1 and CDR2 from the germline V gene are MGHRA and YSYEKL.

This chain connects TRBV29-1 to TRBJ2-7, with a weak D call TRBD2 (5 bases). CDR1 and CDR2 from the germline V gene are SQVTM and ANQGSEA. This CDR3 contains 15 residues. The V and J ends lost 5 bases and 4 bases respectively, with 21 bases between them. Here the CDR3 DNA reads TGCAGCGTTTTACGGGGTTCCCCTTACACTTACGAGCAGTACTTC. This translates into CSVLRGSPYTYEQYF.

The chain links TRBV12-5 to TRBJ2-5, with 9 bases that match TRBD2. Per the germline V gene, CDR1 is LGHNT and CDR2 is FRNRAP. V lost 5 bases to trimming and J lost 11 bases; unmatched junction nucleotides: 21. The CDR3 has 17 amino acids. CDR3: CASGRGLAGVGDNEQYF. The CDR3 nucleotides read TGTGCTAGTGGTAGGGGCTTAGCGGGAGTGGGCGACAATGAGCAGTACTTC.

CDR3 region: CSAPSRGVAKNIQYF. The CDR3 DNA reads as TGCAGTGCTCCCTCGAGGGGGGTAGCCAAAAACATTCAGTACTTC. This rearrangement joins TRBV20-1 to TRBJ2-4; D assignment may be TRBD1 or TRBD2 (6 bases each). The V gene lost 5 bases and the J gene lost 0 bases, with 14 bases spanning the gap. This CDR3 contains 15 residues. Germline values: CDR1 DFQATT, CDR2 SNEGSKA (reference sequence).

This clonotype was observed a few times. The gene calls are TRBV12-3 or TRBV12-4 and TRBJ2-7, with TRBD2 matching 11 bases. With 7 bases clipped from V and 3 bases from J, the junction kept 5 bases outside the gene matches. This CDR3 comprises 14 residues. The chain's CDR3 is CASTPGLADYEQYF. CDR3 nucleotides: TGTGCCAGCACCCCGGGACTAGCGGACTACGAGCAGTACTTC.

This clonotype was counted between two and nine times. This chain connects TRBV20-1 to TRBJ1-2; D not certain. The CDR3 loop spans 12 amino acids. Trimming took 6 bases from V and 6 from J, leaving 14 bases between them. Germline values: CDR1 DFQATT, CDR2 SNEGSKA (reference sequence). The CDR3: CSAPVPGHGYTF. In DNA form, the CDR3 reads TGCAGTGCCCCAGTCCCAGGACATGGCTACACCTTC.

The count of this clonotype is one. The chain has TRBV9 and TRBJ2-7; D might be TRBD2 (5 bases). The CDR3 has 15 residues. Trimming took off 0 bases at V and 3 bases at J, with 13 bases between the two ends. Germline CDR1 is SGDLS and CDR2 is YYNGEE. The chain's CDR3 is CASSVAADVGYEQYF. CDR3 DNA sequence: TGTGCCAGCAGCGTAGCAGCGGACGTGGGCTACGAGCAGTACTTC. Together with reference TRBV9 and TRBJ2-7, the CDR3 gives the full variable domain: DSGVTQTPKHLITATGQRVTLRCSPRSGDLSVYWYQQSLDQGLQFLIQYYNGEERAKGNILERFSAQQFPDLHSELNLSSLELGDSALYFCASSVAADVGYEQYFGPGTRLTVT.

This clonotype was picked up one time. The rearrangement links TRBV20-1 to TRBJ2-7; TRBD2 matches at 8 bases. Germline trimming cut 6 bases from V and 4 bases from J; bases unmatched to any gene: 14. The CDR3 loop spans 15 amino acids. Germline CDR1 and CDR2: DFQATT and SNEGSKA (reference sequence). This CDR3 reads CSALPHAGGLYEQYF. In nucleotides, the CDR3 is TGCAGTGCCCTCCCCCATGCGGGGGGACTGTACGAGCAGTACTTC.

This chain connects TRBV28 to TRBJ2-1; no firm D call. V dropped 3 bases and J dropped 3 bases, with 12 bases sitting between them. The CDR3 extends over 15 amino acids. Per the germline V gene, CDR1 is MDHEN and CDR2 is SYDVKM. The CDR3 reads CASSFSGSDYNEQFF. In nucleotides, the CDR3 is TGTGCCAGCAGTTTTAGTGGGTCGGACTACAATGAGCAGTTCTTC.

V is TRBV6-1 and J is TRBJ2-7, with 10 nucleotides matching TRBD2. Germline assignment: CDR1 MNHNS and CDR2 SASEGT. Trimming took 6 bases from V and 3 from J; bases not matched to a gene: 17. The CDR3 is made up of 18 amino acids. This CDR3 reads CASSRLPGLAREGYEQYF. The DNA of the CDR3 is TGTGCCAGCAGCAGATTGCCGGGACTAGCGAGAGAGGGCTACGAGCAGTACTTC.